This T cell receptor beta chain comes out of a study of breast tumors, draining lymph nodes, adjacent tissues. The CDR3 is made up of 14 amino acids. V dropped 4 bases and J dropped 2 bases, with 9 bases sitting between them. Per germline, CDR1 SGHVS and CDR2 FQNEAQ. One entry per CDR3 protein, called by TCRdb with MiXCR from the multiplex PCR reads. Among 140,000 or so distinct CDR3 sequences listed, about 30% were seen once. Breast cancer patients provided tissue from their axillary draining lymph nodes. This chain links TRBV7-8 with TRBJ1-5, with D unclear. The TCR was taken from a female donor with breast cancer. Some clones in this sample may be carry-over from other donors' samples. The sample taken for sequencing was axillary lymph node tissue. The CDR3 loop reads CASSSSRGNQPQHF. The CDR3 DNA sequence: TGTGCCAGCAGCTCCTCTCGTGGCAATCAGCCCCAGCATTTT.